Sequencing of this T cell receptor (beta chain) was carried out in a study of beta chain features in type 1 diabetes. Study outcomes and limitations: Significant though moderate, a shortening of TCRB CDR3s appeared in all four CD4+ subsets of Type 1 diabetes patients. It was not settled here whether HLA type affects TCRB rearrangement. Fewer junction insertions and more nucleotide deletions appeared in type 1 diabetes patients.

A heparinised blood draw that averaged about 100 mL was obtained once from each donor. This CDR3 region has 12 residues. Between the trimmed V and J ends, which lost 8 bases and 4 bases, there was a span of 14 bases. Germline V gene lookup returns CDR1 SQVTM and CDR2 ANQGSEA. A remark on this clone: The antigen is undetermined.

cDNA synthesis used the whole RNA isolate, giving expressed TCRB sequences. Reads from naive, central memory and regulatory T cell samples averaged around 3.7 million. Data came from immunoSEQ multiplex PCR; TCRdb stores just in-frame clones and leaves some out. The profile shows under 300,000 clones, 16% of them singletons. V usage is TRBV29-1 and J usage is TRBJ2-5, with a possible D match to TRBD2 (6 bases). The clonotype originates from a man in his thirties or forties with type 1 diabetes. The sample comprised naive CD4+ T cells from blood. The CDR3 reads CSTLDGRETQYF. Written as DNA, the CDR3 is TGCAGCACTCTCGACGGGAGAGAGACCCAGTACTTC.